This T cell receptor beta chain is drawn from a study of T cells in localized non-small cell lung cancer (dated by TCRdb to 2020 to 2022). With respect to the entire study: T cell repertoires of 200 to 300 early-stage NSCLC patients were analyzed, with tumors being compared against uninvolved tumor-adjacent lungs. The cohort comprised 236 treatment-naïve NSCLC patients with resected, localized lung tumors. Of the NSCLC patients, over 120 were male and about a hundred were female, and the mean age was approximately 69 years.

From the cysteine up to the phenylalanine, the CDR3 has a length of 16 residues. Only the CDR3 DNA stays, 48 bases, in frame from base 1. CDR1 and CDR2 are read off the germline V gene (reference sequence) as GTSNPN and SVGIG. Here V drops 3 bases and J drops 5 bases, and the junction holds 15 bases not matched to any gene. What the work shows at the level of the full study, not this receptor alone: Since the design was exploratory, TCR variables were selected using unadjusted p-values with no false-discovery rate correction. The highest T cell clonality was observed in uninvolved tumor-adjacent lung, where clonality exceeded that of tumor, suggesting that antigenic responses were more focused in uninvolved tumor-adjacent lung. Higher T cell density in blood was associated with longer overall survival, whereas higher clonality in adjacent lung was associated with shorter survival. Of the top 100 tumor clones, a median of about 53 were detected in paired uninvolved adjacent lung; around 30 were also among that lung's top 100. Multi-region tumor sequencing was not performed, so intratumor heterogeneity could not be excluded.

TCR beta CDR3 regions were sequenced from DNA using the immunoSEQ Assay. Processing in the source paper ran as follows. To compute T cell density, TCR beta template counts were normalized to usable DNA, which was estimated by amplifying housekeeping genes. Using the preseqR package, richness was estimated by extrapolating to 120,000 templates for tissue samples and 400,000 templates for PBMC samples. Clonality was defined as one minus Pielou's evenness. Tissue-enriched TCRs were identified by differential abundance testing using productive amino-acid clonotypes, minimum total count 5 and alpha 0.1. Repertoire overlap between compartments was quantified with the Jaccard Index and Morisita Overlap Index. GLIPH clustered TCR beta CDR3s with public tetramer-defined viral CDR3s; viral motifs required at least three viral sequences plus V-gene enrichment. Here the immuneACCESS table is served through TCRdb, limited to in-frame sequences with V and J called. Missing clones are a known gap in these copies; in checked studies unresolved V genes cover under half, and the rest lacks a known reason. That table supplies the V and J calls and clone size; D and trimming were determined from the DNA. This sample gives around 9,000 clones in total; under 95% of them show up just once. Clones ranked in the top ten supply about 7.5% of the sample.

At diagnosis, peripheral blood, uninvolved tumor-adjacent lung and tumor were collected and stored as a combination of fresh-frozen and FFPE material. For TCR repertoire profiling, blood samples were analyzed as peripheral blood mononuclear cells. This clone has just one count. The antigen this receptor binds is unknown. One base away there is no much larger clone; base qualities are not given. The sequence derives from a woman between 35 and 70 years old with stage I squamous cell lung carcinoma. The chain uses TRBV30 and TRBJ2-5; 7 junctional bases match TRBD1. Sequenced material: peripheral blood, taken before any cancer treatment. The CDR3 amino acid sequence is: CAWSSRQGSFDETQYF. The nucleotide sequence is given as TGTGCCTGGAGCAGTCGACAGGGATCCTTTGACGAGACCCAGTACTTC.